This T cell receptor (beta chain) is from a study of T-cell memory formation after mild COVID-19. Study background: TCR clustering was largely donor specific.

This clonotype was seen only a few times. Its antigen is currently unknown. TCRdb used MiXCR to reprocess the 5' RACE reads, holding one entry per CDR3 protein. The sample lists some 250,000 distinct CDR3 sequences; under 20% were seen once. General observations from the study: While clones contracting from day 15 to 85 were balanced between CD4 and CD8, later expanders leaned CD4+. Most CD4+ clones that shrank were in CM and EM, while CD8+ ones turned up in EMRA. Detection of some responders pre-infection suggested pre-existing cross-reactive memory T cells participated.

Germline V gives CDR1 LNHNV, CDR2 YYDKDF (reference sequence). Trimming removed 3 bases at V and 3 bases at J, with 8 bases between. This CDR3 contains 13 residues. The receptor was isolated from a man aged 18 to 29 who had mild COVID-19 (a few samples of this study predate the infection). Cell type and time point are not known. Sequenced: PBMCs or a T cell subset sorted from them (not recorded which). The chain recombines TRBV15 with TRBJ1-2; D gene uncertain. The CDR3 DNA reads TGTGCCACCAGCAGTCCAAACCACTATGGCTACACCTTC. Amino acid sequence: CATSSPNHYGYTF. Full variable domain (outside the CDR3, taken from reference TRBV15 and TRBJ1-2): DAMVIQNPRYQVTQFGKPVTLSCSQTLNHNVMYWYQQKSSQAPKLLFHYYDKDFNNEADTPDNFQSRRPNTSFCFLDIRSPGLGDTAMYLCATSSPNHYGYTFGSGTRLTVV.